The 21 T cell receptor beta chains below were found in one sample sequenced in a study of shared clonotypes between healthy human individuals. Produced via immunoSEQ multiplex PCR; TCRdb's table is partial and in-frame only. Among roughly 2,300,000 clones listed, about 90% were seen once. The sequenced sample was naive CD4+ T cells from PBMCs. Subset denoted: CD45RA+ positively selected. The receptor source for this set is a man aged 18 to 35 in good health. Some clones in this sample may be carry-over from other donors' samples.

The CDR3 coding sequence is TGTGCCTGGGTGGAGATGGGACAGGGGTCCTACGAGCAGTACTTC. Its translation is CAWVEMGQGSYEQYF. This chain connects TRBV30 to TRBJ2-7; TRBD1 matches at 10 bases. V lost 5 bases and J lost 1; bases outside the gene matches: 8. The CDR3 has 15 residues. Looked up from germline, CDR1 is GTSNPN and CDR2 is SVGIG (reference sequence). Filled out from reference TRBV30 and TRBJ2-7, the complete variable domain reads SQTIHQWPATLVQPVGSPLSLECTVEGTSNPNLYWYRQAAGRGLQLLFYSVGIGQISSEVPQNLSASRPQDRQFILSSKKLLLSDSGFYLCAWVEMGQGSYEQYFGPGTRLTVT.

On this clone itself: This sample includes further DNA sequences coding for the same CDR3. J is TRBJ2-7 and V is TRBV9, with TRBD2 matching over 10 bases. Germline V lookup: CDR1 SGDLS, CDR2 YYNGEE. The junction had 2 bases not matched to a gene; V was cut back by 3 bases and J by 2 bases. The CDR3 is made up of 14 amino acids. The CDR3 DNA is TGTGCCAGCAGCGCCACTAGCGGGGCCTACGAGCAGTACTTC. It specifies CASSATSGAYEQYF. Drawing the rest from reference TRBV9 and TRBJ2-7, the complete variable domain is DSGVTQTPKHLITATGQRVTLRCSPRSGDLSVYWYQQSLDQGLQFLIQYYNGEERAKGNILERFSAQQFPDLHSELNLSSLELGDSALYFCASSATSGAYEQYFGPGTRLTVT.

The V call is TRBV7-8, the J call TRBJ2-7; 7 bases are a match to TRBD1. CDR3 length equals 13 residues. Germline lookup yields CDR1 SGHVS and CDR2 FQNEAQ. With 5 bases clipped from V and 6 bases from J, the junction kept 7 bases outside the gene matches. The CDR3 loop is CASSPPGQAEQYF. The DNA of the CDR3 is TGTGCCAGCAGCCCACCCGGACAGGCCGAGCAGTACTTC.

The chain joins TRBV7-3 to TRBJ2-1; 12 nucleotides line up with TRBD2. The CDR3 contains 15 residues. Germline trimming cut 5 bases from V and 5 bases from J; bases unmatched to any gene: 4. Germline CDR1 and CDR2: SGHTA and FQGTGA. The CDR3 reads CASSPTSGGNNEQFF. The CDR3 DNA sequence: TGTGCCAGCAGCCCGACTAGCGGGGGAAACAATGAGCAGTTCTTC.

The chain employs TRBV21-1 and TRBJ2-7; no check of the table's D call, TRBD1, against the DNA was made. TRBV21-1 is listed as a pseudogene. CDR3 length equals 14 residues. The CDR3 DNA follows: TGTGCCAGCAGCAAAGACCGGACACCCTACGAGCAGTACTTC. This codes for CASSKDRTPYEQYF.

The chain couples TRBV11-3 to TRBJ2-3, with 13 bases lining up with TRBD2. The trim removed 4 bases at V and 7 bases at J, leaving 5 bases unmatched. The CDR3 is made up of 15 amino acids. Germline V CDR1 and CDR2: SGHNT, YENEEA. The CDR3 nucleotides are TGTGCCAGCAGCTCCGGGACTAGCGGGATAAATACGCAGTATTTT. Residues: CASSSGTSGINTQYF.

CDR3 amino acids: CASSTGQGREQYF. CDR3 bases: TGTGCCAGCAGTACGGGACAGGGGAGAGAGCAGTACTTC. The chain employs TRBV28 and TRBJ2-7; 10 nucleotides agree with TRBD1. Unmatched junction bases numbered 5, after V lost 5 bases and J lost 7 bases. CDR1 is MDHEN and CDR2 is SYDVKM in the germline V gene. The CDR3 runs 13 residues.

The rearrangement joins TRBV10-1 to TRBJ2-5; tentatively, D is TRBD1 (5 bases). The V gene's germline CDR1 is WNHNN and CDR2 SYGVQD (reference sequence). V dropped 11 bases and J dropped 4 bases, with 23 bases sitting between them. CDR3 length: 15 residues. CDR3 DNA sequence: TGCGCCTACCCTCGAGAGACGGCTAGGGGAGAGACCCAGTACTTC. Protein product: CAYPRETARGETQYF.

Note on this clone: Different DNA sequences within this sample yield the same CDR3. This chain connects TRBV28 to TRBJ2-7; 7 nucleotides line up with TRBD2. This CDR3 comprises 14 residues. Germline V gene data show CDR1 as MDHEN and CDR2 as SYDVKM. The V and J ends lost 2 bases and 0 bases, in that order; junction bases with no gene match: 1. CDR3 DNA: TGTGCCAGCAGTTTAGGCGGGAGCTCCTACGAGCAGTACTTC. It is translated as CASSLGGSSYEQYF.

The table lists this clone with a count of one. The chain employs TRBV6-6 and TRBJ1-5; no clear D. CDR3 length: 14 residues. The ends were cut back, 7 bases at V and 0 bases at J, with 10 bases in the middle. Germline V gives CDR1 MNHNY, CDR2 SVGAGI (reference sequence). Here the CDR3 reads CASTGVHSNQPQHF. The CDR3 coding sequence is TGTGCCAGCACGGGCGTCCATAGCAATCAGCCCCAGCATTTT.

V and J are TRBV19 and TRBJ1-5; unclear D gene. Germline CDR1 LNHDA, CDR2 SQIVND (reference sequence). This CDR3 spans 15 amino acids. The V end lost 2 bases, the J end lost 1 base, and 9 bases lay between the germline ends. The DNA of the CDR3 is TGTGCCAGTAGTATAACCGCGCACAGCAATCAGCCCCAGCATTTT. Amino acids: CASSITAHSNQPQHF.

This chain links TRBV10-3 with TRBJ2-7; maybe TRBD2 (5 bases). The V gene's germline CDR1 is ENHRY and CDR2 SYGVKD. CDR3 size: 14 residues. The V gene lost 3 bases and the J gene lost 2 bases, with 11 bases spanning the gap. The CDR3 DNA follows: TGTGCCATCAGTGACGTGAGGGTTGCCTACGAGCAGTACTTC. Amino acids: CAISDVRVAYEQYF.

The V and J genes are TRBV5-4 and TRBJ2-2; the D gene is possibly TRBD1 (5 bases). The CDR3 runs 14 residues. V lost 3 bases to trimming and J lost 2 bases, with 8 bases between them. Germline V gene lookup returns CDR1 SGHNT and CDR2 YYREEE (reference sequence). The CDR3 region is CASSSDRNTGELFF. The DNA of the CDR3 is TGTGCCAGCAGCTCTGACAGAAACACCGGGGAGCTGTTTTTT.

The rearrangement uses TRBV6-5 and TRBJ2-5, with a tentative D call TRBD2 (6 bases). CDR1 and CDR2 from the germline V gene are MNHEY and SVGAGI. V lost 2 bases and J 5 bases, leaving 6 bases between the germline ends. The CDR3 is made up of 12 amino acids. The CDR3 DNA reads as TGTGCCAGCAGTTACGCGGGGGAGACCCAGTACTTC. Translation gives CASSYAGETQYF.

J is TRBJ2-3 and V is TRBV4-3; TRBD2 might be the D (5 bases). The V and J ends lost 0 bases and 4 bases respectively, with 14 bases between them. CDR1 is LGHNA and CDR2 is YSLEER in the germline V gene. CDR3 size: 16 residues. In DNA, the CDR3 is TGCGCCAGCAGCCAAGAGAGCGGCCAGAGGGCAGATACGCAGTATTTT. Amino acids: CASSQESGQRADTQYF.

This chain connects TRBV12-1 to TRBJ1-1. TRBV12-1 is labeled a pseudogene. The CDR3 contains 16 residues. The CDR3 protein is CASSPRSRAVRTEAFF. The CDR3, as DNA: TGTGCCAGCAGCCCCCGCTCGAGGGCAGTAAGAACTGAAGCTTTCTTT.

The gene calls are TRBV28 and TRBJ1-4, with D tentatively TRBD1 (5 bases). CDR3 size: 16 residues. Germline V gives CDR1 MDHEN, CDR2 SYDVKM. Trimming took 5 bases from V and 8 from J, leaving 21 bases between them. CDR3 nucleotide sequence: TGTGCCAGCAGTCCCATGGGGCGGGTATCAGGGGAAAAACTGTTTTTT. Amino acid sequence: CASSPMGRVSGEKLFF.

DNA for the CDR3: TGTGCCAGCAGCGTAGGAAGCGGGAGAAGTGTAGAGACCCAGTACTTC. This gives the protein CASSVGSGRSVETQYF. V usage is TRBV9 and J usage is TRBJ2-5; 8 bases match TRBD2. The CDR3 contains 16 residues. From germline, CDR1 is SGDLS and CDR2 YYNGEE. V lost 0 bases to trimming and J lost 4 bases; unmatched junction nucleotides: 8.

CDR3 nucleotides: TGTGCCAGCACCACCCCCGGCAGGACATCAGATTATGAGCAGTTCTTC. It codes for CASTTPGRTSDYEQFF. The chain uses TRBV28 and TRBJ2-1; a possible D gene is TRBD1 (5 bases). Germline V CDR1 and CDR2: MDHEN, SYDVKM. The germline V and J ends were trimmed by 7 bases and 8 bases, with 24 bases remaining between them. CDR3 length equals 16 residues.

This clone was counted between two and nine times. The chain uses TRBV2 and TRBJ1-4; D unresolved. Germline V gene sequence: CDR1 SNHLY, CDR2 FYNNEI. The CDR3 covers 13 residues. V was cut by 6 bases and J by 10 bases, with 15 bases left in between. CDR3 in DNA: TGTGCCAGCAGGGCAACACAGTTAGGAAAACTGTTTTTT. Protein: CASRATQLGKLFF.

The CDR3 DNA reads as TGTGCCACCCCGCTAGCGGACTCCTACAATGAGCAGTTCTTC. Translated, it gives CATPLADSYNEQFF. The chain links TRBV2 to TRBJ2-1; 7 nucleotides match TRBD2. In germline, CDR1 is SNHLY, CDR2 FYNNEI. This CDR3 has 14 amino acids. V gave up 10 bases and J gave up 0 bases; unmatched junction bases: 6.